This T cell receptor (beta chain) comes out of a study of monozygotic twins with inflammatory bowel disease. The germline V gene encodes CDR1 MNHNS and CDR2 SASEGT. The CDR3 loop spans 15 amino acids. Incorporation of UMIs carrying a 6-nucleotide sample barcode was performed by template switching. TCRdb reworked the 5' RACE reads into one entry per CDR3 protein, no DNA. This repertoire includes under 150,000 distinct CDR3 sequences. The sequenced material came from blood. This chain uses TRBV6-1 with TRBJ2-7; absent DNA, TCRdb's TRBD1 call cannot be checked. This clonotype originated in a human donor with ulcerative colitis or Crohn's disease, or a healthy co-twin of an affected twin (not recorded which). CDR3 loop: CASSEMTGGPNEQYF.